Listed below are T cell receptor beta chains from one sample, sequenced in a study of OX40 agonist ivuxolimab in advanced cancers. The repertoire was sequenced with immunoSEQ multiplex PCR; TCRdb's copy has only in-frame clones and lacks some. Here the sample spans 60,000 to 65,000 clones, approximately 81% being singletons. The sequencing here drew on CD4+ or CD8+ T cells sorted from blood, taken in a trial of the OX40 agonist ivuxolimab. The receptors come from an adult with an advanced solid tumor such as melanoma, head and neck, liver or kidney cancer. Each CDR3 is given with its conserved first and last residue. The D gene is left open where the match is weak. Not all rows give a size; the values are once, few, many and, for expanded clones, a class.

j_gene: TRBJ1-2
d_gene: TRBD1
abundance: .
v_gene: TRBV7-9
len: 14
CDR3nt: TGTGCGGCCGGGACAGGGGGTCCTGTGAGGGGCTACACCTTC
CDR3aa: CAAGTGGPVRGYTF

j_gene: TRBJ1-3
d_gene: .
abundance: .
v_gene: TRBV4-1
len: 14
CDR3nt: TGCGCCAGCAGCCAAGCCCAGACGGGAAACACCATATATTTT
CDR3aa: CASSQAQTGNTIYF

j_gene: TRBJ1-5
d_gene: .
abundance: once
v_gene: TRBV5-6
len: 12
CDR3nt: TGTGCCAGCAGCTTTGGGAATCAGCCCCAGCATTTT
CDR3aa: CASSFGNQPQHF

j_gene: TRBJ2-7
d_gene: TRBD2
abundance: few
v_gene: TRBV19
len: 15
CDR3nt: TGTGCCAGTAGTATAGCCTACCTAGCGGGCCACGAGCAGTACTTC
CDR3aa: CASSIAYLAGHEQYF

j_gene: TRBJ1-2
d_gene: .
abundance: .
v_gene: TRBV4-1
len: 15
CDR3nt: TGCGCCAGCAGCCAAGGTTGGGGGGGGAAGGATGGCTACACCTTC
CDR3aa: CASSQGWGGKDGYTF

j_gene: TRBJ2-5
d_gene: .
abundance: .
v_gene: TRBV5-1
len: 13
CDR3nt: TGCGCCAGCAGCTTGACGGGAGAAGAGACCCAGTACTTC
CDR3aa: CASSLTGEETQYF

j_gene: TRBJ1-2
d_gene: .
abundance: .
v_gene: TRBV10-3
len: 12
CDR3nt: TGTGCCATCGCGTCGGATAACTATGGCTACACCTTC
CDR3aa: CAIASDNYGYTF

j_gene: TRBJ1-2
d_gene: .
abundance: .
v_gene: TRBV5-8
len: 16
CDR3nt: TGTGCCAGCAGCGCCATGGACAGAAACTACATGGGGGGCTACACCTTC
CDR3aa: CASSAMDRNYMGGYTF

j_gene: TRBJ2-5
d_gene: .
abundance: once
v_gene: TRBV7-2
len: 14
CDR3nt: TGTGCCAGCAGCTTAGGTGTCCACCAAGAGACCCAGTACTTC
CDR3aa: CASSLGVHQETQYF

j_gene: TRBJ2-3
d_gene: TRBD1
abundance: .
v_gene: TRBV4-1
len: 16
CDR3nt: TGCGCCAGCAGCCTTGGGACAGGGCCTAGCACAGATACGCAGTATTTT
CDR3aa: CASSLGTGPSTDTQYF

j_gene: TRBJ1-4
d_gene: .
abundance: .
v_gene: TRBV10-3
len: 13
CDR3nt: TGTGCCACTAACAGGGACACTAATGAAAAACTGTTTTTT
CDR3aa: CATNRDTNEKLFF

j_gene: TRBJ2-1
d_gene: .
abundance: .
v_gene: TRBV27
len: 14
CDR3nt: TGTGCCAGCAGTCCCGACAGCCCTAGGAATGAGCAGTTCTTC
CDR3aa: CASSPDSPRNEQFF

j_gene: TRBJ2-3
d_gene: TRBD2
abundance: .
v_gene: TRBV7-9
len: 12
CDR3nt: TGTGCCAGCAGCGGGAGGGCAGATACGCAGTATTTT
CDR3aa: CASSGRADTQYF

j_gene: TRBJ2-1
d_gene: .
abundance: .
v_gene: TRBV2
len: 11
CDR3nt: TGTGCCACAGCATATAGTAATGAGCAGTTCTTC
CDR3aa: CATAYSNEQFF

j_gene: TRBJ2-5
d_gene: .
abundance: .
v_gene: TRBV7-2
len: 15
CDR3nt: TGTGCCAGCAGCTTAGCGAGTAGGGGATATGAGACCCAGTACTTC
CDR3aa: CASSLASRGYETQYF

j_gene: TRBJ1-6
d_gene: TRBD1
abundance: .
v_gene: TRBV5-4
len: 20
CDR3nt: TGTGCCAGCAGCTTGGAATTTGGGCAGGGGGGACCTTTCTATAATTCACCCCTCCACTTT
CDR3aa: CASSLEFGQGGPFYNSPLHF

j_gene: TRBJ2-1
d_gene: .
abundance: .
v_gene: TRBV2
len: 14
CDR3nt: TGTGCCAGCAACCCAAGGACTAACAGCGATGAGCAGTTCTTC
CDR3aa: CASNPRTNSDEQFF

j_gene: TRBJ2-7
d_gene: .
abundance: .
v_gene: TRBV2
len: 14
CDR3nt: TGTGCCAGCACCCGGGACTCCAGGATCTACGAGCAGTACTTC
CDR3aa: CASTRDSRIYEQYF

j_gene: TRBJ1-2
d_gene: TRBD1
abundance: .
v_gene: TRBV10-3
len: 14
CDR3nt: TGTGCCATCAGACGAGGACAGGGGGTCTATGGCTACACCTTC
CDR3aa: CAIRRGQGVYGYTF

j_gene: TRBJ1-5
d_gene: .
abundance: .
v_gene: TRBV30
len: 12
CDR3nt: TGTGCCTGGAGTCCGGGTATGAAGCCCCAGCATTTT
CDR3aa: CAWSPGMKPQHF

j_gene: TRBJ2-3
d_gene: .
abundance: few
v_gene: TRBV11-1
len: 17
CDR3nt: TGTGCCAGCAGCAATACCGGGAAGAGGGTCTTTCAAAATACGCAGTATTTT
CDR3aa: CASSNTGKRVFQNTQYF

j_gene: TRBJ1-5
d_gene: .
abundance: few
v_gene: TRBV7-2
len: 14
CDR3nt: TGTGCCAGCAGCCGACAGGAGAGCAATCAGCCCCAGCATTTT
CDR3aa: CASSRQESNQPQHF

j_gene: TRBJ2-1
d_gene: .
abundance: .
v_gene: TRBV5-1
len: 15
CDR3nt: TGCGCCAGCAGCGATATGAACACGGGCTACAATGAGCAGTTCTTC
CDR3aa: CASSDMNTGYNEQFF

j_gene: TRBJ2-5
d_gene: .
abundance: once
v_gene: TRBV2
len: 14
CDR3nt: TGTGCCAGCAAAAAAATGGCTACCCAAGAGACCCAGTACTTC
CDR3aa: CASKKMATQETQYF

j_gene: TRBJ2-3
d_gene: TRBD2
abundance: .
v_gene: TRBV5-1
len: 14
CDR3nt: TGCGCCAGCAGCTGGGGACTATTCACAGATACGCAGTATTTT
CDR3aa: CASSWGLFTDTQYF

j_gene: TRBJ2-3
d_gene: .
abundance: .
v_gene: TRBV5-4
len: 19
CDR3nt: TGTGCCAGCAGCTTGGGAGATCGCACCTTTCTTATAAGCACAGATACGCAGTATTTT
CDR3aa: CASSLGDRTFLISTDTQYF

j_gene: TRBJ2-1
d_gene: .
abundance: .
v_gene: TRBV5-4
len: 17
CDR3nt: TGTGCCAGCAGCTTGGCGGCTTCCTCGAGCTCCTACAATGAGCAGTTCTTC
CDR3aa: CASSLAASSSSYNEQFF

j_gene: TRBJ2-3
d_gene: TRBD2
abundance: .
v_gene: TRBV19
len: 18
CDR3nt: TGTGCCAGTAACAATAACCCGGCGCTAGCGGGGTGGAAGGATACGCAGTATTTT
CDR3aa: CASNNNPALAGWKDTQYF